Following are 26 T cell receptor beta chains from one sample sequenced in a study of T cells in localized non-small cell lung cancer. Clones were read by immunoSEQ multiplex PCR, and TCRdb kept only the in-frame ones, dropping some. The sample records 3,300 or so clones, more than 15% being singletons. The source material was lung tumor tissue, sampled before any cancer treatment. These receptors all come from a female donor of 60 years or more with stage II lung adenocarcinoma.

This clone appeared a few times. This CDR3 reads CASSYRTGYLYEQYF. The CDR3 DNA reads as TGTGCCAGCAGTTACAGGACAGGGTACCTCTACGAGCAGTACTTC. The chain is built from TRBV6-8 and TRBJ2-7, with 8 bases lining up with TRBD1. The ends lost 2 bases at V and 3 bases at J; junction bases unmatched: 6. This CDR3 has 15 residues. Germline CDR1 is MNHGY and CDR2 is SAAAGT.

The rearrangement joins TRBV11-3 to TRBJ1-1; D call uncertain. Germline loops: CDR1 SGHNT, CDR2 YENEEA. V shed 4 bases and J shed 6 bases, with 18 bases lying between them. The CDR3 totals 15 residues. This CDR3 is CASSSPPGGRSEAFF. In DNA form, the CDR3 reads TGTGCCAGCAGCTCCCCCCCGGGCGGGAGGTCTGAAGCTTTCTTT.

The chain combines TRBV19 with TRBJ2-3; possible D gene TRBD1, 5 bases. V was pared by 5 bases and J by 14 bases, with 17 bases between. The CDR3 is 12 amino acids. Looked up from germline, CDR1 is LNHDA and CDR2 is SQIVND (reference sequence). The chain's CDR3 is CASSQGPQRRYF. As DNA, the CDR3 is TGTGCCAGTAGTCAGGGTCCCCAGCGTAGGTATTTT.

The gene calls are TRBV5-1 and TRBJ1-2; the D is unclear. The length of the CDR3 is 14 residues. V lost 4 bases to trimming and J lost 6 bases, with 16 bases between them. Germline-derived CDR1 and CDR2 are SGHRS and YFSETQ. The CDR3 is CASSPSVAENGYTF. CDR3 in DNA: TGCGCCAGCAGCCCTTCTGTCGCGGAGAATGGCTACACCTTC. The full variable domain, its missing parts supplied by reference TRBV5-1 and TRBJ1-2, is KAGVTQTPRYLIKTRGQQVTLSCSPISGHRSVSWYQQTPGQGLQFLFEYFSETQRNKGNFPGRFSGRQFSNSRSEMNVSTLELGDSALYLCASSPSVAENGYTFGSGTRLTVV.

V gene TRBV14 combines with J gene TRBJ2-6; TRBD1 matches at 7 bases. V lost 1 base to trimming and J lost 4 bases; unmatched junction nucleotides: 4. This CDR3 has 16 residues. Germline CDR1 is SGHDN and CDR2 is FVKESK. In DNA, the CDR3 is TGTGCCAGCAGCCAAGGACAGGGACGCGGGGCCAACGTCCTGACTTTC. This sequence encodes CASSQGQGRGANVLTF. The variable domain in full, with the rest retrieved from reference TRBV14 and TRBJ2-6, is EAGVTQFPSHSVIEKGQTVTLRCDPISGHDNLYWYRRVMGKEIKFLLHFVKESKQDESGMPNNRFLAERTGGTYSTLKVQPAELEDSGVYFCASSQGQGRGANVLTFGAGSRLTVL.

V and J are TRBV19 and TRBJ2-7; 9 bases are shared with TRBD2. From germline, CDR1 is LNHDA and CDR2 SQIVND (reference sequence). The CDR3 spans 15 residues. The J segment lost 3 bases and the V segment lost 9 bases, leaving 12 bases of the junction unmatched. The CDR3 region is CASAPRLAAIYEQYF. The CDR3 DNA reads as TGTGCCAGCGCTCCCCGACTAGCGGCGATCTACGAGCAGTACTTC.

This rearrangement joins TRBV10-2 to TRBJ2-1; tentative D call: TRBD1 (5 bases). This CDR3 is 12 amino acids long. Germline values: CDR1 WSHSY, CDR2 SAAADI. V lost 6 bases, J lost 9 bases, and 12 bases lay in between. The chain's CDR3 is CASSHTGAEQFF. CDR3 DNA: TGCGCCAGCAGCCACACAGGTGCTGAGCAGTTCTTC.

The J gene is TRBJ2-5, the V gene TRBV5-1; a possible D gene is TRBD2 (6 bases). This CDR3 region has 16 residues. Germline V gives CDR1 SGHRS, CDR2 YFSETQ. Trimming left V 6 bases short and J 1 base short, with 19 bases between. The CDR3 loop reads CASKAGLSGPQETQYF. DNA for the CDR3: TGCGCCAGCAAAGCCGGACTAAGCGGACCCCAAGAGACCCAGTACTTC.

The chain uses TRBV6-9 and TRBJ1-5; TRBD1 is a possible D gene (5 bases). Germline-derived CDR1 and CDR2 are MNHGY and SVAAGI. Trimming took off 5 bases at V and 6 bases at J, with 11 bases between the two ends. The CDR3 is made up of 13 amino acids. CDR3 loop: CASSERQGQPQHF. The CDR3 DNA is TGTGCCAGCAGTGAGAGGCAGGGTCAGCCCCAGCATTTT.

This clone was counted between two and nine times. This chain uses TRBV6-8 with TRBJ2-2, with 8 bases aligning to TRBD2. V dropped 5 bases and J dropped 6; count of bases not matched to a gene: 5. Germline CDR1 reads MNHGY; CDR2 reads SAAAGT. This CDR3 has 14 residues. Written as DNA, the CDR3 is TGTGCCAGCAGTGGGAGCGGGAGCCCCGGGGAGCTGTTTTTT. This gives the protein CASSGSGSPGELFF.

This clone was observed a handful of times. The chain uses TRBV25-1 and TRBJ2-2, with D possibly TRBD1 on 7 matching bases. The CDR3 runs 16 residues. Per germline, CDR1 MGHDK and CDR2 SYGVNS. The V end was cut by 3 bases, the J end by 4 bases, with 15 bases between. The CDR3 DNA sequence: TGTGCCAGCAGTGAGTCAGGGGGAGGACGCACCGGGGAGCTGTTTTTT. Amino acid sequence: CASSESGGGRTGELFF.

This clone was observed a few times. This sequence joins TRBV10-1 and TRBJ2-1, with D possibly being TRBD2 (5 bases). CDR3 size: 15 residues. V lost 3 bases to trimming and J lost 10 bases, with 19 bases between them. Germline V gene data show CDR1 as WNHNN and CDR2 as SYGVQD (reference sequence). CDR3 DNA sequence: TGCGCCAGCAGTGATGAACAAGGACTCCTACGGGAGCAGTTCTTC. The encoded protein is CASSDEQGLLREQFF.

This clone is labeled as medium-sized (0.01 to 0.1%). V and J are TRBV9 and TRBJ2-7; 7 bases agree with TRBD2. The germline V gene has CDR1 SGDLS and CDR2 YYNGEE. The J segment lost 2 bases and the V segment lost 0 bases, leaving 5 bases of the junction unmatched. The CDR3 runs 15 residues. CDR3 sequence reads: CASSVGTGGPYEQYF. The CDR3 DNA is TGTGCCAGCAGCGTAGGGACGGGAGGTCCCTACGAGCAGTACTTC.

This clone turned up a few times. The chain couples TRBV11-3 to TRBJ2-1; 11 bases are shared with TRBD2. The CDR3 is made up of 15 amino acids. From germline, CDR1 is SGHNT and CDR2 YENEEA. J gave up 2 bases and V 8 bases, and 5 bases lay outside the gene matches. The CDR3 protein is CASGTGLAAYNEQFF. In nucleotides, the CDR3 is TGTGCCAGCGGAACGGGACTAGCGGCCTACAATGAGCAGTTCTTC.

This clone has just a few counts. An end of the junction does not agree with germline; a read error may underlie this. The rearrangement joins TRBV6-8 to TRBJ1-4, with D maybe TRBD1 (5 bases). CDR1 is MNHGY, CDR2 SAAAGT, per germline. This CDR3 comprises 14 residues. CDR3 in DNA: TGTGCCATCAGTCGGAGGGGCACTAATGAAAAACTGTTTTTT. Its translation is CAISRRGTNEKLFF.

The chain combines TRBV11-3 with TRBJ1-6; D is possibly TRBD1 (6 bases). Germline V CDR1 and CDR2: SGHNT, YENEEA. This CDR3 region has 15 residues. V was pared by 3 bases and J by 10 bases, with 16 bases between. This chain's CDR3 is CASSFEGLRGSPLHF. The CDR3 DNA reads as TGTGCCAGCAGCTTCGAAGGCCTCAGGGGATCACCCCTCCACTTT.

This clone has just a few counts. The J gene is TRBJ2-2, the V gene TRBV6-8; TRBD1 matches 7 bases. V trimming: 2 bases; J trimming: 2 bases; junction bases outside the gene matches: 8. The CDR3 runs 17 residues. Germline V gene lookup returns CDR1 MNHGY and CDR2 SAAAGT. CDR3 DNA sequence: TGTGCCAGCAGTTACGCCCGACAGGGATATAACACCGGGGAGCTGTTTTTT. Translated: CASSYARQGYNTGELFF.

By frequency in the sample, this clone is medium-sized. J is TRBJ2-7 and V is TRBV11-3; TRBD2 matches 7 bases. This CDR3 has 16 residues. V was pared by 5 bases and J by 3 bases, with 13 bases of the junction left unmatched. Germline CDR1 SGHNT, CDR2 YENEEA. The CDR3 region is CASSAPTAGFVYEQYF. In DNA, the CDR3 is TGTGCCAGCAGCGCCCCGACAGCGGGGTTTGTCTACGAGCAGTACTTC. Together with reference TRBV11-3 and TRBJ2-7, the CDR3 gives the full variable domain: EAGVVQSPRYKIIEKKQPVAFWCNPISGHNTLYWYLQNLGQGPELLIRYENEEAVDDSQLPKDRFSAERLKGVDSTLKIQPAELGDSAVYLCASSAPTAGFVYEQYFGPGTRLTVT.

The chain is built from TRBV7-5 and TRBJ2-6; TRBD1, the table's D call, lacks a check against the DNA. TRBV7-5 is a known pseudogene. This CDR3 contains 17 residues. In DNA form, the CDR3 reads TGTGCCAGCAGCTTAGGACAGGGGGAAGCTGGGGCCAACGTCCTGACTTTC. Protein product: CASSLGQGEAGANVLTF.

V usage is TRBV11-3 and J usage is TRBJ2-2; D gene uncertain. CDR1 is SGHNT and CDR2 is YENEEA in the germline V gene. Trimming pared 5 bases from V and 6 bases from J, leaving 13 bases between. The CDR3 is made up of 14 amino acids. CDR3 loop: CASSLDTGSGELFF. The CDR3 DNA is TGTGCCAGCAGCCTCGATACGGGTTCCGGGGAGCTGTTTTTT.

In this sample, this clone turned up a few times. The chain employs TRBV11-3 and TRBJ2-1; 10 nucleotides align to TRBD2. Trimming cost V 3 bases and J 8 bases; bases outside gene matches: 7. CDR1 SGHNT and CDR2 YENEEA come from the germline V gene. The CDR3 is 15 residues long. The CDR3 nucleotides are TGTGCCAGCAGCTTGGAACTAGCGGGATTCGATGAGCAGTTCTTC. It specifies CASSLELAGFDEQFF.

The V and J genes are TRBV18 and TRBJ2-7, with D unresolved. The V end was cut by 3 bases, the J end by 1 base, with 7 bases between. Germline V gene lookup returns CDR1 KGHSH and CDR2 LQKENI. The CDR3 spans 13 residues. The CDR3 protein is CASSPPNSYEQYF. CDR3 nucleotides: TGTGCCAGCTCACCCCCTAATTCCTACGAGCAGTACTTC.

The CDR3 reads CSVEGQSSGNTIYF. The CDR3 DNA reads as TGCAGCGTTGAGGGGCAGTCCTCTGGAAACACCATATATTTT. The genes are TRBV29-1 and TRBJ1-3, with a tentative D call TRBD1 (5 bases). Trimming stripped 3 bases from V and 0 bases from J, with 9 bases between. Looked up from germline, CDR1 is SQVTM and CDR2 is ANQGSEA. The CDR3 is 14 amino acids.

This clone has only a few counts. The chain is built from TRBV6-8 and TRBJ2-2, with D perhaps matching TRBD1 (5 bases). CDR3 size: 14 residues. Trimming shortened V by 9 bases and J by 5 bases, and 16 bases separated the two germline ends. The germline V gene has CDR1 MNHGY and CDR2 SAAAGT. CDR3 coding DNA: TGTGCCAGTACAGGATGGGGTAGTACCGGGGAGCTGTTTTTT. Protein sequence: CASTGWGSTGELFF.

This chain connects TRBV5-1 to TRBJ2-1, with TRBD2 identical over 8 bases. Per the germline V gene, CDR1 is SGHRS and CDR2 is YFSETQ. The CDR3 has 16 residues. Trimming at V came to 2 bases and at J to 9 bases, leaving 13 bases not matched to a gene. The CDR3 protein is CASSFMLSGGEAEQFF. For the CDR3, the DNA is TGCGCCAGCAGCTTCATGTTGTCGGGAGGGGAGGCTGAGCAGTTCTTC.

This clone has just a few counts. This chain joins TRBV11-3 and TRBJ2-7, with 7 bases fitting TRBD2. Germline values: CDR1 SGHNT, CDR2 YENEEA. This CDR3 is built from 14 residues. V lost 0 bases to trimming and J lost 6 bases; unmatched junction nucleotides: 5. CDR3 bases: TGTGCCAGCAGCTTAGATCCGGGAGGCGGCGAGCAGTACTTC. Translating gives CASSLDPGGGEQYF.